These 27 T cell receptor beta chains share one sample of origin, sequenced in a study of blood T cell repertoires in COVID-19. The table came from immunoSEQ multiplex PCR; TCRdb's copy has only in-frame clones and leaves some out. The sample contains 55,000 to 80,000 clones, around 85% of which appear only once. Sequenced sample: peripheral blood. These receptors all stem from a woman older than 75 with active or convalescent COVID-19.

Only a few counts were recorded for this clone. The chain has TRBV18 and TRBJ2-1; 8 nucleotides line up with TRBD2. Losses at the gene ends were 1 base for V and 5 bases for J; bases not matched to a gene: 7. Per the germline V gene, CDR1 is KGHSH and CDR2 is LQKENI. This CDR3 is built from 16 residues. The CDR3 sequence is CASSPRAGGPNNEQFF. The CDR3 DNA reads as TGTGCCAGCTCACCACGGGCGGGGGGCCCAAACAATGAGCAGTTCTTC.

The chain joins TRBV11-2 to TRBJ1-2; the D is unclear. This CDR3 contains 14 residues. Germline lookup yields CDR1 SGHAT and CDR2 FQNNGV. Trimming left V 1 base short and J 3 bases short, with 9 bases between. CDR3 sequence reads: CASSLAPRYYGYTF. DNA of the CDR3: TGTGCCAGCAGCTTAGCCCCCAGATACTATGGCTACACCTTC.

The chain has TRBV7-3 and TRBJ1-2, with D unclear. Germline CDR1 SGHTA, CDR2 FQGTGA. This CDR3 spans 15 amino acids. Trimming removed 3 bases from V and 4 bases from J, with 15 bases in between. The CDR3, as DNA: TGTGCCAGCAGCTTGAGGCCGGGAACTAGCTATGGCTACACCTTC. Its protein is CASSLRPGTSYGYTF.

This clone was found a few times. V gene TRBV2 combines with J gene TRBJ1-4; D is possibly TRBD1 (5 bases). Germline V gene data show CDR1 as SNHLY and CDR2 as FYNNEI. The length of the CDR3 is 17 residues. V lost 6 bases and J 3 bases, leaving 20 bases between the germline ends. CDR3 region: CASSKPGGGSANEKLFF. The CDR3 nucleotides read TGTGCCAGCAGCAAGCCGGGCGGGGGATCGGCTAATGAAAAACTGTTTTTT.

There are a few counts of this clone. The J gene is TRBJ2-3, the V gene TRBV5-1; D possibly corresponds to TRBD2 (6 bases). V lost 4 bases and J lost 4, with 13 bases in between. From germline, CDR1 is SGHRS and CDR2 YFSETQ. This CDR3 spans 14 amino acids. DNA of the CDR3: TGCGCCAGCAGCCCAGTGGGGGGACCAGATACGCAGTATTTT. It codes for CASSPVGGPDTQYF. Full variable domain (remainder filled in from reference TRBV5-1 and TRBJ2-3): KAGVTQTPRYLIKTRGQQVTLSCSPISGHRSVSWYQQTPGQGLQFLFEYFSETQRNKGNFPGRFSGRQFSNSRSEMNVSTLELGDSALYLCASSPVGGPDTQYFGPGTRLTVL.

The rearrangement links TRBV11-1 to TRBJ2-6, with 7 bases that match TRBD1. J lost 0 bases, V lost 5 bases, and 4 bases had no gene match. Looked up from germline, CDR1 is SGHAT and CDR2 is FQDESV (reference sequence). The CDR3 loop spans 16 amino acids. Here the CDR3 reads CASSRQGLSGANVLTF. CDR3 nucleotides: TGTGCCAGCAGCCGACAGGGCCTCTCTGGGGCCAACGTCCTGACTTTC. The full variable domain, its missing parts supplied by reference TRBV11-1 and TRBJ2-6, is EAEVAQSPRYKITEKSQAVAFWCDPISGHATLYWYRQILGQGPELLVQFQDESVVDDSQLPKDRFSAERLKGVDSTLKIQPAELGDSAMYLCASSRQGLSGANVLTFGAGSRLTVL.

The V gene is TRBV6-1, the J gene TRBJ1-1; 7 bases agree with TRBD1. The V segment lost 1 base and the J segment 5 bases; nucleotides outside the gene matches: 4. CDR1 is MNHNS, CDR2 SASEGT, per germline. The CDR3 runs to 14 residues. DNA for the CDR3: TGTGCCAGCAGTGAAGTCCAGGGGGAGACTGAAGCTTTCTTT. Translated, it gives CASSEVQGETEAFF.

The J gene is TRBJ1-1, the V gene TRBV21-1; no check of the table's D call, TRBD1, against the DNA was made. TRBV21-1 is described as a pseudogene. This CDR3 region has 16 residues. CDR3 region: CASSKEGKGAIAEAFF. The CDR3 nucleotides are TGTGCCAGCAGCAAAGAAGGAAAGGGGGCGATCGCTGAAGCTTTCTTT.

This clone has just one count. This specimen includes other DNA sequences encoding the same CDR3. The DNA for the CDR3 is TGTGCCAGCAGCTTGGCCACAGGGGGGTACACTGAAGCTTTCTTT. Its translation: CASSLATGGYTEAFF. The rearrangement links TRBV5-4 to TRBJ1-1, with 8 nucleotides matching TRBD1. The CDR3 runs 15 residues. Germline CDR1 reads SGHNT; CDR2 reads YYREEE (reference sequence). V was pared by 0 bases and J by 3 bases, with 4 bases of the junction left unmatched.

The V and J genes are TRBV9 and TRBJ1-1; D not resolved. Per the germline V gene, CDR1 is SGDLS and CDR2 is YYNGEE. With 0 bases removed from V and 3 bases from J, the gap between germline ends came to 9 bases. The length of the CDR3 is 14 residues. CDR3 DNA: TGTGCCAGCAGCGTAGTCCAGGAATACACTGAAGCTTTCTTT. This translates into CASSVVQEYTEAFF.

The J gene is TRBJ2-4, the V gene TRBV11-2; 9 bases are shared with TRBD1. J lost 6 bases, V lost 6 bases, and 9 bases had no gene match. The CDR3 has 15 amino acids. Per the germline V gene, CDR1 is SGHAT and CDR2 is FQNNGV. DNA for the CDR3: TGTGCCAGCAGAAGGGACAGGGTAGGAGGAAACATTCAGTACTTC. Amino acids: CASRRDRVGGNIQYF.

V gene TRBV6-5 combines with J gene TRBJ1-1, with D hard to call. Germline CDR1 MNHEY, CDR2 SVGAGI. The CDR3 loop spans 13 amino acids. V lost 7 bases to trimming and J lost 6 bases, with 15 bases between them. The CDR3 reads CASIVSVMAEAFF. The CDR3 DNA sequence: TGTGCCAGCATAGTCTCTGTGATGGCTGAAGCTTTCTTT.

This clone has more than one count but fewer than ten. This rearrangement joins TRBV30 to TRBJ1-5, with D perhaps matching TRBD1 (5 bases). This CDR3 is built from 13 residues. V was trimmed by 0 bases and J by 6 bases, leaving 9 bases between them. Per germline, CDR1 GTSNPN and CDR2 SVGIG (reference sequence). The CDR3, as DNA: TGTGCCTGGAGTGTAACCAGGGCTCAGCCCCAGCATTTT. This sequence encodes CAWSVTRAQPQHF.

This rearrangement joins TRBV6-1 to TRBJ1-2; D is undetermined. Trimming stripped 2 bases from V and 2 bases from J, with 12 bases between. CDR3 length equals 15 residues. Looked up from germline, CDR1 is MNHNS and CDR2 is SASEGT. This chain's CDR3 is CASSENERENYGYTF. CDR3 DNA sequence: TGTGCCAGCAGTGAAAATGAGAGGGAGAACTATGGCTACACCTTC.

The rearrangement joins TRBV6-5 to TRBJ2-1; 9 positions match TRBD2. This CDR3 is 15 amino acids long. Trimming cost V 0 bases and J 5 bases; bases outside gene matches: 2. Germline CDR1 and CDR2: MNHEY and SVGAGI. CDR3 nucleotide sequence: TGTGCCAGCAGTTACTCTAGCGGGGGACACAATGAGCAGTTCTTC. Protein: CASSYSSGGHNEQFF.

The rearrangement joins TRBV3-1 (or the pseudogene TRBV3-2) to TRBJ1-2; possible D gene TRBD1, 6 bases. Germline loops: CDR1 LGHDT, CDR2 YNNKEL (reference sequence). V was pared by 2 bases and J by 2 bases, with 9 bases between. The CDR3 is 14 residues long. For the CDR3, the DNA is TGTGCCAGCAGCCAATATCAGGGGAACTATGGCTACACCTTC. Residues: CASSQYQGNYGYTF.

This chain uses TRBV6-5 with TRBJ1-2; 10 nucleotides line up with TRBD1. V was clipped by 6 bases and J by 6 bases; unmatched bases: 13. Germline assignment: CDR1 MNHEY and CDR2 SVGAGI. The CDR3 is 16 amino acids. CDR3 DNA sequence: TGTGCCAGCAGGTACCCTCCGGGACAGGGGAAGGATGGCTACACCTTC. This encodes CASRYPPGQGKDGYTF.

This sequence joins TRBV10-3 and TRBJ2-7, with 11 bases lining up with TRBD2. With V trimmed by 6 bases and J by 5 bases, 6 bases remained unmatched. The CDR3 is 14 amino acids. Germline CDR1 and CDR2: ENHRY and SYGVKD. As DNA, the CDR3 is TGTGCCATCAGACCCGGGACTAGCGGTAACGAGCAGTACTTC. This codes for CAIRPGTSGNEQYF.

The chain carries TRBV5-6 and TRBJ2-7; the match to TRBD1 covers 8 bases. Trimming at V came to 0 bases and at J to 3 bases, leaving 8 bases not matched to a gene. CDR1 is SGHDT and CDR2 is YYEEEE in the germline V gene. This CDR3 comprises 16 residues. The CDR3 DNA follows: TGTGCCAGCAGCTTGGCCGGGACAGGCGGCCTCTACGAGCAGTACTTC. Residues: CASSLAGTGGLYEQYF.

This sequence joins TRBV11-2 and TRBJ1-2; D gene ambiguous. Trimming took 5 bases from V and 0 from J, leaving 13 bases between them. The CDR3 consists of 15 residues. Germline V gene lookup returns CDR1 SGHAT and CDR2 FQNNGV. The chain's CDR3 is CASSPRSDTNYGYTF. The CDR3 DNA is TGTGCCAGCAGCCCGAGATCCGATACTAACTATGGCTACACCTTC.

The chain uses TRBV4-1 and TRBJ1-1, with D perhaps TRBD1 (5 bases). The CDR3 is 15 amino acids. Germline V gene data show CDR1 as MGHRA and CDR2 as YSYEKL. V was clipped by 3 bases and J by 0 bases, with 11 bases between them. The CDR3: CASSQRTDMNTEAFF. In DNA, the CDR3 is TGCGCCAGCAGCCAGAGGACGGACATGAACACTGAAGCTTTCTTT.

The V call is TRBV11-2, the J call TRBJ2-3; 13 bases are shared with TRBD2. The length of the CDR3 is 19 residues. The V gene's germline CDR1 is SGHAT and CDR2 FQNNGV. After removal of 3 bases from V and 4 bases from J, the junction contained 13 bases not matched to a gene. The CDR3, as DNA: TGTGCCAGCAGCTTCCGACTAGCGGGGGGCCGGAGGGAGGCAGATACGCAGTATTTT. This sequence encodes CASSFRLAGGRREADTQYF. Full variable domain (remainder filled in from reference TRBV11-2 and TRBJ2-3): EAGVAQSPRYKIIEKRQSVAFWCNPISGHATLYWYQQILGQGPKLLIQFQNNGVVDDSQLPKDRFSAERLKGVDSTLKIQPAKLEDSAVYLCASSFRLAGGRREADTQYFGPGTRLTVL.

The V and J genes are TRBV27 and TRBJ2-1, with 9 bases lining up with TRBD2. The junction had 10 bases not matched to a gene; V was cut back by 0 bases and J by 7 bases. The length of the CDR3 is 17 residues. Germline V gene lookup returns CDR1 MNHEY and CDR2 SMNVEV (reference sequence). CDR3 DNA: TGTGCCAGCAGTTTATCGGCTAGCGGGGCCCCGAGGAATGAGCAGTTCTTC. Residues: CASSLSASGAPRNEQFF.

The rearrangement joins TRBV4-1 to TRBJ1-4; TRBD1 might be the D (6 bases). Germline CDR1 MGHRA, CDR2 YSYEKL. The germline V and J ends were trimmed by 0 bases and 6 bases, with 11 bases remaining between them. The CDR3 contains 15 residues. The CDR3 region is CASSQDLRGHEKLFF. The CDR3 DNA sequence: TGCGCCAGCAGCCAAGACCTGCGGGGGCATGAAAAACTGTTTTTT.

The chain links TRBV5-1 to TRBJ1-4; 9 bases agree with TRBD1. V shed 7 bases, J shed 8 bases, and the junction held 12 bases outside the gene matches. The CDR3 length is 15 residues. The germline V gene has CDR1 SGHRS and CDR2 YFSETQ. Here the CDR3 reads CASDADRGVDEKLFF. CDR3 sequence (DNA): TGCGCCAGCGACGCGGACAGGGGCGTTGACGAAAAACTGTTTTTT.

This rearrangement joins TRBV11-2 to TRBJ1-2; D ambiguous. Germline-derived CDR1 and CDR2 are SGHAT and FQNNGV. Between the trimmed V and J ends, which lost 0 bases and 4 bases, there was a span of 12 bases. This CDR3 is built from 15 residues. Here the CDR3 DNA reads TGTGCCAGCAGCTTAGATCGGTCGGCGGCCTATGGCTACACCTTC. This codes for CASSLDRSAAYGYTF.

The V and J genes are TRBV5-1 and TRBJ1-4; the D gene is possibly TRBD1 (5 bases). The CDR3 extends over 14 amino acids. The V gene's germline CDR1 is SGHRS and CDR2 YFSETQ. The V end lost 4 bases, the J end lost 5 bases, and 12 bases lay between the germline ends. CDR3 sequence: CASSPRGDNEKLFF. DNA for the CDR3: TGCGCCAGCAGCCCCCGGGGGGACAATGAAAAACTGTTTTTT. Supplemented by reference TRBV5-1 and TRBJ1-4, the full variable domain reads KAGVTQTPRYLIKTRGQQVTLSCSPISGHRSVSWYQQTPGQGLQFLFEYFSETQRNKGNFPGRFSGRQFSNSRSEMNVSTLELGDSALYLCASSPRGDNEKLFFGSGTQLSVL.